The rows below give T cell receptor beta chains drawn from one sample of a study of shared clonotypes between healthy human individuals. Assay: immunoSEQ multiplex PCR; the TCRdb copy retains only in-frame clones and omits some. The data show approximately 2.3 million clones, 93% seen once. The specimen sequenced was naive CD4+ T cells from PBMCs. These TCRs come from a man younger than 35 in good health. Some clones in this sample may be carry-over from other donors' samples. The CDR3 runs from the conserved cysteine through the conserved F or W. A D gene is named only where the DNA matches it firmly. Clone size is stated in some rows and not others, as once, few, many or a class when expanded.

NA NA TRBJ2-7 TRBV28 TGTGCCAGCAGGGCAGAGGCAGGGGTGGACGAGCAGTACTTC CASRAEAGVDEQYF
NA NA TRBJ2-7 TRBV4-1 TGCGCCAGCAGCCAAGATCGTCCGGGCAGCTACGAGCAGTACTTC CASSQDRPGSYEQYF
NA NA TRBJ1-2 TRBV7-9 TGTGCCAGCAGCTTAGACATAAACTATGGCTACACCTTC CASSLDINYGYTF
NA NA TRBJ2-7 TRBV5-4 TGTGCCAGCAGCTACCCGGGATTTTACGAGCAGTACTTC CASSYPGFYEQYF
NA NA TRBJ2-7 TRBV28 TGTGCCAGCAGTCCCCCGGGCATAAGCTCCTACGAGCAGTACTTC CASSPPGISSYEQYF
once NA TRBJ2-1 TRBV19 TGTGCCAGTAGTATGGGGCAACCCTACAATGAGCAGTTCTTC CASSMGQPYNEQFF
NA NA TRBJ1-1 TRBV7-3 TGTGCCAGCAGCTTAATTGGGGGGACTGAAGCTTTCTTT CASSLIGGTEAFF
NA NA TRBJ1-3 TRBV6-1 TGTGCCAGCAGTGAACGGTTAAGCTCTGGAAACACCATATATTTT CASSERLSSGNTIYF
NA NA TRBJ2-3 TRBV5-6 TGTGCCAGCAGCTCTGGACAGGGCGGGGGATATACGCAGTATTTT CASSSGQGGGYTQYF
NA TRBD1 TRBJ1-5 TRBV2 TGTGCCAGCAGTCCCGGACAGGTCGCCAATCAGCCCCAGCATTTT CASSPGQVANQPQHF
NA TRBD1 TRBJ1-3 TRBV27 TGTGCCAGCAGTCCCAACCCAGGGGGCACTGGAAACACCATATATTTT CASSPNPGGTGNTIYF